The T cell receptor (beta chain) described here comes from a study of CD4 T cells in relation to SARS-CoV-2 and coronaviruses. About the research overall: TCR beta CDR3s were sequenced after approximately ten-day antigen culture of PBMCs. Findings and caveats of the study: SARS-CoV-2-driven expansion was significantly weaker in crossreactive than monoreactive clones. The cross-reactivity analysis covered only spike protein, not other viral proteins.

CD4+ T cells from unexposed donors were obtained before the COVID-19 pandemic (2011-2018). CD4+ T cells were isolated from the cells after about nine days of culture. Assay: immunoSEQ multiplex PCR; the TCRdb copy retains only in-frame clones and omits some. There are approximately 21,000 clones in the sample; around 80% occur only once, and around 15% lies in the top ten. Comments on this clone: Its antigen remains unidentified.

The source of this sequence is a human donor in good health. Sequencing input: CD4+ T cells from PBMCs, cultured in vitro.

CDR3 bases: TGTGCCAGCAGTTACGGACATAGCTCCTACAATGAGCAGTTCTTC. Translating gives CASSYGHSSYNEQFF. This sequence joins TRBV6-2 or TRBV6-3 and TRBJ2-1, with D tentatively TRBD1 (5 bases). V dropped 2 bases and J dropped 0 bases, with 8 bases sitting between them. Germline CDR1 reads MNHEY; CDR2 reads SVGEGT. The CDR3 sequence is 15 residues long.